This T cell receptor beta chain emerged from a study of T cell responses to AZD1222 COVID-19 vaccine. The study's findings and limits: The donor group comprised mostly white British people and more females; the analysis possibly underestimated clonal diversity. With dominance at 160-218 and 743-854, vaccine-associated CD4 TCRs spanned spike. Repertoire sampling was restricted to post-peak T cell response timepoints. Among spike-specific TCRs, nearly half reportedly target unmutated variant regions.

Details on this clone: The antigen is unknown.

Profiling relied on immunoSEQ multiplex PCR, and the TCRdb table lists in-frame clones only, not all of them. Among about 94,000 clones listed, 90% were seen once. The specimen was peripheral blood, collected on day 0 of AZD1222 vaccination. This clonotype was obtained from an adult in good health.

The CDR3 region is CASSQGTREQYF. The CDR3 DNA reads as TGTGCCAGCAGCCAAGGAACACGGGAGCAGTACTTC. V gene TRBV3-1 (or the pseudogene TRBV3-2) combines with J gene TRBJ2-7, with D unresolved. V was trimmed by 1 base and J by 7 bases, leaving 8 bases between them. The CDR3 loop spans 12 amino acids. Germline V lookup: CDR1 LGHDT, CDR2 YNNKEL (reference sequence).